Following are 2 T cell receptor beta chains from one sample sequenced in a study of blood T cell repertoires in COVID-19. Sequencing used immunoSEQ multiplex PCR; TCRdb keeps in-frame clones, though not all of them. The repertoire has about 200,000 clones, about 80% of them found once; the top ten carry around 4.6%. Sequenced: PBMCs or T cells enriched from blood (not recorded which). These receptors originate from a woman in her forties or fifties who had been exposed to COVID-19.

This sequence joins TRBV2 and TRBJ2-3; D unresolved. The germline V gene has CDR1 SNHLY and CDR2 FYNNEI. CDR3 length: 12 residues. With 8 bases removed from V and 2 bases from J, the gap between germline ends came to 8 bases. The CDR3 loop reads CASRYSTDTQYF. In DNA form, the CDR3 reads TGTGCCAGCCGATACTCCACAGATACGCAGTATTTT.

The chain has TRBV5-1 and TRBJ2-2; 10 bases match TRBD2. Unmatched junction bases numbered 9, after V lost 3 bases and J lost 7 bases. CDR1 and CDR2 from the germline V gene are SGHRS and YFSETQ. CDR3 length: 16 amino acids. The DNA for the CDR3 is TGCGCCAGCAGCTCGCTCGGGACTAGCGTGGGCGGGGAGCTGTTTTTT. Its protein product is CASSSLGTSVGGELFF. Drawing the rest from reference TRBV5-1 and TRBJ2-2, the complete variable domain is KAGVTQTPRYLIKTRGQQVTLSCSPISGHRSVSWYQQTPGQGLQFLFEYFSETQRNKGNFPGRFSGRQFSNSRSEMNVSTLELGDSALYLCASSSLGTSVGGELFFGEGSRLTVL.